The text below deals with one T cell receptor beta chain. This may be a read error, as it is one base from a much larger clone. The data originate from a study of glioma-infiltrating T cells. The iRepertoire nested amplicon-rescue multiplex PCR amplified TCR alpha and beta CDR3s from RNA. Input was about 85-400 ng of tissue mRNA or PBMC total RNA. MiXCR, run by TCRdb on the multiplex PCR reads, gives a single entry per CDR3 protein. The table has under 200,000 distinct CDR3 sequences, over 40% seen once; the top ten hold around 5%. The CDR3 sequence is 17 residues long. Germline values: CDR1 SGHTA, CDR2 FQGTGA.

The J gene is TRBJ2-3, the V gene TRBV7-3; TRBD2 matches 11 bases. The sequencing sample was made of glioma tissue, nonneoplastic brain tissue, or PBMCs (not recorded which). The TCR originated in a human donor with low-grade glioma or glioblastoma, undergoing nonglioma brain surgery, or in good health (not recorded which). CDR3 sequence reads: CAGSLTLTSGRTDTQYF. The CDR3 coding sequence is TGTGCCGGCAGCCTGACCCTCACTAGCGGGAGAACAGATACGCAGTATTTT. Looking up the rest from reference TRBV7-3 and TRBJ2-3 gives the full variable domain: GAGVSQTPSNKVTEKGKYVELRCDPISGHTALYWYRQSLGQGPEFLIYFQGTGAADDSGLPNDRFFAVRPEGSVSTLKIQRTERGDSAVYLCAGSLTLTSGRTDTQYFGPGTRLTVL.